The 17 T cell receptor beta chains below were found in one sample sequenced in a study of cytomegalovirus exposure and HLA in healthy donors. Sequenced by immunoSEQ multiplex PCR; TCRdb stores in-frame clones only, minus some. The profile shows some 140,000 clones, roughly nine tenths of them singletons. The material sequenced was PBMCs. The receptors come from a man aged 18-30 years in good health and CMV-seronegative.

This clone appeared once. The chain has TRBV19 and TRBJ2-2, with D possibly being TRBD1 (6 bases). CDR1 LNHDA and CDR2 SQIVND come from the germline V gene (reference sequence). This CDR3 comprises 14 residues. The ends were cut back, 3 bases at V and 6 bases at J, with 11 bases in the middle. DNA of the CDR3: TGTGCCAGTAGTATGGTAGGGGGTCCCGGGGAGCTGTTTTTT. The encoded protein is CASSMVGGPGELFF.

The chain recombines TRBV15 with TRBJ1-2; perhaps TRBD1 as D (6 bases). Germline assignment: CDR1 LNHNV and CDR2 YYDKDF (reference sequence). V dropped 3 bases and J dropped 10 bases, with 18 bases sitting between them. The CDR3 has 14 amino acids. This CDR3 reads CATSRILGAPDYTF. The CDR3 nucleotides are TGTGCCACCAGCAGGATCTTGGGGGCCCCGGACTACACCTTC. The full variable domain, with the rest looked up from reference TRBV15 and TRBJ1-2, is DAMVIQNPRYQVTQFGKPVTLSCSQTLNHNVMYWYQQKSSQAPKLLFHYYDKDFNNEADTPDNFQSRRPNTSFCFLDIRSPGLGDTAMYLCATSRILGAPDYTFGSGTRLTVV.

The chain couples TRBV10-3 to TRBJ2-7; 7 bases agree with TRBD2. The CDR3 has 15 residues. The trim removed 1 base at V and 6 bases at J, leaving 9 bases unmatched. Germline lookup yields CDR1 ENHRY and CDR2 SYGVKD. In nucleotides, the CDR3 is TGTGCCATCAGTGAGTTACAGACTAGCACCCGCGAGCAGTACTTC. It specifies CAISELQTSTREQYF.

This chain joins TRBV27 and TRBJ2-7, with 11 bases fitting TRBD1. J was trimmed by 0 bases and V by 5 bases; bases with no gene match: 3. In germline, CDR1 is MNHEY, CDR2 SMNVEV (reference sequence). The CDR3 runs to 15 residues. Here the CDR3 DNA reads TGTGCCAGCAGTCCCGGGACAGGGGGCTCCTACGAGCAGTACTTC. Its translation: CASSPGTGGSYEQYF.

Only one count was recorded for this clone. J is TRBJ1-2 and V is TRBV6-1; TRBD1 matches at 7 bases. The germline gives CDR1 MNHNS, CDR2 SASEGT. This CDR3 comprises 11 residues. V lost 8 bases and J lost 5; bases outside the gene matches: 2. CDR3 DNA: TGTGCCAGCGCGACAGGGTATGGCTACACCTTC. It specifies CASATGYGYTF.

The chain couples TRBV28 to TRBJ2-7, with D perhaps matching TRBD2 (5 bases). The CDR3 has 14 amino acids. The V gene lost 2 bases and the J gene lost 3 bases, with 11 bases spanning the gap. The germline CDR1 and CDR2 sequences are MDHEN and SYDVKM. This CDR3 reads CASSLLGANYEQYF. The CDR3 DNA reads TGTGCCAGCAGTTTACTGGGAGCAAACTACGAGCAGTACTTC. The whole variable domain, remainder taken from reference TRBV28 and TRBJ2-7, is DVKVTQSSRYLVKRTGEKVFLECVQDMDHENMFWYRQDPGLGLRLIYFSYDVKMKEKGDIPEGYSVSREKKERFSLILESASTNQTSMYLCASSLLGANYEQYFGPGTRLTVT.

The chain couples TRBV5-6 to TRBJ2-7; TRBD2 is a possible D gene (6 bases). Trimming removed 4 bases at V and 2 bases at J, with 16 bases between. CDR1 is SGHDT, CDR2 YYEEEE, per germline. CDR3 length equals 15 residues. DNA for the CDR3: TGTGCCAGCAGCGCAACGGATGGCGGGACCTACGAGCAGTACTTC. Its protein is CASSATDGGTYEQYF. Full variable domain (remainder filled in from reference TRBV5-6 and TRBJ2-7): DAGVTQSPTHLIKTRGQQVTLRCSPKSGHDTVSWYQQALGQGPQFIFQYYEEEERQRGNFPDRFSGHQFPNYSSELNVNALLLGDSALYLCASSATDGGTYEQYFGPGTRLTVT.

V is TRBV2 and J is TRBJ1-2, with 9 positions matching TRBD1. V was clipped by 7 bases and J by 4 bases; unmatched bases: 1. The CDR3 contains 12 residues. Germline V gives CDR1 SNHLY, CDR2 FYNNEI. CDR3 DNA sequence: TGTGCCAGCACACAGGGGGCCTATGGCTACACCTTC. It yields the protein CASTQGAYGYTF.

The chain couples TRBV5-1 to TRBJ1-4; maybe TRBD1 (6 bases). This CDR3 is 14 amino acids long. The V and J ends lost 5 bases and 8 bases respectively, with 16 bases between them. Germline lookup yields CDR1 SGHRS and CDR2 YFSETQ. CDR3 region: CASSLRGADEKLFF. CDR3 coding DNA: TGCGCCAGCAGTCTCCGGGGGGCGGACGAAAAACTGTTTTTT.

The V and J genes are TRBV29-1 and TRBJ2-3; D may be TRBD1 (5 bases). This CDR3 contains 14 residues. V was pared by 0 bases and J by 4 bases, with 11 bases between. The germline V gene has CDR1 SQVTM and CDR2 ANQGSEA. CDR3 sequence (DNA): TGCAGCGTTGAAGACTATTCAGGGCCAGATACGCAGTATTTT. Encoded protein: CSVEDYSGPDTQYF.

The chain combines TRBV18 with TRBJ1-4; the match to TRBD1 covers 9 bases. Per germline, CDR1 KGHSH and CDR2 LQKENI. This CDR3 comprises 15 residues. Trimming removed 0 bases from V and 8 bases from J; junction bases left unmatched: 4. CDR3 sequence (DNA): TGTGCCAGCTCACCACCGGGACAGGGTGGAGAAAAACTGTTTTTT. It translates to CASSPPGQGGEKLFF.

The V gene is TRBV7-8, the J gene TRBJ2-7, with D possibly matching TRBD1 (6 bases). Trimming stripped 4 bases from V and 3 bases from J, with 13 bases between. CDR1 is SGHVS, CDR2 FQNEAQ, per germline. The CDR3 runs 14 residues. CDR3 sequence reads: CASSYRTVLYEQYF. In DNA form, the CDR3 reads TGTGCCAGCAGCTATCGGACAGTACTCTACGAGCAGTACTTC.

The CDR3: CATRGAAGLTDTQYF. The DNA of the CDR3 is TGCGCCACCAGGGGGGCCGCAGGCCTCACAGATACGCAGTATTTT. The chain uses TRBV4-1 and TRBJ2-3; tentatively, D is TRBD1 (7 bases). This CDR3 has 15 residues. Germline V gene lookup returns CDR1 MGHRA and CDR2 YSYEKL. Trimming took off 10 bases at V and 2 bases at J, with 19 bases between the two ends.

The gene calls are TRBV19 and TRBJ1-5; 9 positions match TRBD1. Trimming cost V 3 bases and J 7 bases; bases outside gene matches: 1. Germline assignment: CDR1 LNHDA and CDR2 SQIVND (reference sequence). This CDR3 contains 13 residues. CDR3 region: CASSMDRGQPQHF. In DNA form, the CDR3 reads TGTGCCAGTAGTATGGACAGGGGACAGCCCCAGCATTTT.

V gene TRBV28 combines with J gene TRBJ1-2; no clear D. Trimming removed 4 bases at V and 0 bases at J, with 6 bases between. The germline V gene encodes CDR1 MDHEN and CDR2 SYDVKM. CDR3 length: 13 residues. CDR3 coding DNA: TGTGCCAGCAGTTCGGGGTCTAACTATGGCTACACCTTC. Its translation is CASSSGSNYGYTF.

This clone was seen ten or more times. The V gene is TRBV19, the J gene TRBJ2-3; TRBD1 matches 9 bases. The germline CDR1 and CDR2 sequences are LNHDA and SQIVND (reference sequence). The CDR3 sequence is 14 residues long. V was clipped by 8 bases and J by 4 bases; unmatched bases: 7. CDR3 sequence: CASETGQGSDTQYF. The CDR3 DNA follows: TGTGCCAGTGAAACGGGACAGGGTTCAGATACGCAGTATTTT.

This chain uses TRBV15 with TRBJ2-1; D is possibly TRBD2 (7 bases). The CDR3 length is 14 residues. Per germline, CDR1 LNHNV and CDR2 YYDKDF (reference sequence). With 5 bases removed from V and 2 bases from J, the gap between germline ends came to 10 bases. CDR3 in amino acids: CATSGGGAYNEQFF. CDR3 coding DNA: TGTGCCACCAGCGGAGGGGGGGCCTACAATGAGCAGTTCTTC.